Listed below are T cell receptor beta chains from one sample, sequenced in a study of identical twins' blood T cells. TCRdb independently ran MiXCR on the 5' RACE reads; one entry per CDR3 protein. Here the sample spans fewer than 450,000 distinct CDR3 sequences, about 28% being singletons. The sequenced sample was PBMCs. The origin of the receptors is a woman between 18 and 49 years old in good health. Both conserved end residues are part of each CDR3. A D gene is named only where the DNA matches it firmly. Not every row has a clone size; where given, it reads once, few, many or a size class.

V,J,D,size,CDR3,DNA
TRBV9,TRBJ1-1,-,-,CASSDGANTGAFF,TGTGCCAGCAGCGACGGGGCTAACACTGGAGCTTTCTTT
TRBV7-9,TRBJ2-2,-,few,CASIQGGGQYTGELFF,TGTGCCAGCATCCAAGGAGGGGGCCAATATACCGGGGAGCTGTTTTTT
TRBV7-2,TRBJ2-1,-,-,CASSLGPASSYNEQFF,TGTGCCAGCAGCTTAGGACCGGCTAGCAGCTACAATGAGCAGTTCTTC
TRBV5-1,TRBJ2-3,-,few,CASSLDIDTQYF,TGCGCCAGCAGCTTGGATATAGATACGCAGTATTTT
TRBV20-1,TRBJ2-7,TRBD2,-,CSARRLAGGEEYF,TGCAGTGCTAGAAGACTAGCGGGAGGAGAAGAGTACTTC
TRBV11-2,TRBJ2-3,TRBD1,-,CASSYRTGGMIWDTQYF,TGTGCCAGCAGCTATAGGACAGGGGGCATGATTTGGGATACGCAGTATTTT
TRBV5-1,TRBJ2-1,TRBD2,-,CASRLAEYNEQFF,TGCGCCAGCAGGCTAGCGGAATACAATGAGCAGTTCTTC
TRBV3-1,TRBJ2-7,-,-,CASSQDRGGNSYEQYF,TGTGCCAGCAGCCAAGACCGAGGTGGGAACTCCTACGAGCAGTACTTC
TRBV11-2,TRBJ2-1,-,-,CASSLIYQSVEQFF,TGTGCCAGCAGCTTAATCTATCAATCGGTGGAGCAGTTCTTC
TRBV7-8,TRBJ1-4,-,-,CASRAYSGPSGEKLFF,TGTGCCAGCAGAGCTTATTCCGGTCCAAGTGGCGAAAAACTGTTTTTT
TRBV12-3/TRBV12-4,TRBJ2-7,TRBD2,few,CASSFGLAGLYEQYF,TGTGCCAGCAGTTTCGGACTAGCGGGACTCTACGAGCAGTACTTC
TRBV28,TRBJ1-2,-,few,CASSPGDTMTYGYTF,TGTGCCAGCAGTCCAGGGGACACCATGACCTATGGCTACACCTTC
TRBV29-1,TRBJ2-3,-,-,CSVLGTGTSTDTQYF,TGCAGCGTCCTAGGAACAGGGACTAGCACAGATACGCAGTATTTT
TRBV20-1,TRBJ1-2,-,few,CSASDQGAYGYTF,TGCAGTGCTAGCGACCAAGGAGCGTATGGCTACACCTTC
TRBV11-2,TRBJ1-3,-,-,CASSSQPRLGNTIYF,TGTGCCAGCAGTTCTCAACCCAGGCTCGGAAACACCATATATTTT
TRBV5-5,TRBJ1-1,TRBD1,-,CASSLGTGWAEAFF,TGTGCCAGCAGCTTAGGGACAGGGTGGGCTGAAGCTTTCTTT
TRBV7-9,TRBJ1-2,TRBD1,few,CASSLEQGNYGYTF,TGTGCCAGCAGCTTAGAACAGGGGAACTATGGCTACACCTTC
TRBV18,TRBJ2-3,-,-,CASSERLGVQYF,TGTGCCAGCTCAGAGAGACTAGGGGTGCAGTATTTT
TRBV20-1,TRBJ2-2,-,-,CSALLWEATGELFF,TGCAGTGCTTTGCTATGGGAAGCGACCGGGGAGCTGTTTTTT
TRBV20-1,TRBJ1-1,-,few,CSARKAAHTEAFF,TGCAGTGCTAGAAAGGCCGCACACACTGAAGCTTTCTTT
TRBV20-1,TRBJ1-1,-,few,CSAPDRLGTEAFF,TGCAGTGCTCCTGACAGACTGGGAACTGAAGCTTTCTTT